This TCR beta chain was captured by sequencing in a study of blood T cell repertoires in COVID-19. Background on the study: COVID-19 samples collected from the United States, Italy and Spain covered acute and convalescent phases. The analysed material was cDNA or gDNA that came from T cells, B-cell-depleted T cells, or PBMCs.

This CDR3 comprises 19 residues. From germline, CDR1 is LNHNV and CDR2 YYDKDF (reference sequence). V was clipped by 1 base and J by 4 bases, with 26 bases between them. The assay was immunoSEQ multiplex PCR, and TCRdb's table has in-frame clones only and misses some. Seen here are roughly 240,000 clones, approximately 84% observed once, and the top ten hold 2.5% to 3.5%. V gene TRBV15 combines with J gene TRBJ2-7; tentative D call: TRBD1 (6 bases). Sequencing was carried out using peripheral blood. The clonotype originates from a young woman who had recovered from COVID-19. The CDR3 coding sequence is TGTGCCACCAGCAGAGTAAGGGGATCAGGGTCCGTGGGGGCTTACGAGCAGTACTTC. Encoded protein: CATSRVRGSGSVGAYEQYF.